This T cell receptor beta chain is drawn from a study of vaccination and CD4 T cells after COVID-19. In the study overall: The convalescents were made up of six males and four females, two of whom were Hispanic. Day 14 and days 161 to 241 post-vaccination were the sampling points for a few convalescent patients.

A word on this clonotype: Its antigen is unidentified.

Time point reported: late sampling 161 to 241 days after vaccination in a few convalescent patients. As to treatment: roughly nine-day PBMC culture with coronavirus spike peptide pools or control peptides (ViraFEST assay). The CDR3 runs to 14 residues. Germline loops: CDR1 MNHNS, CDR2 SASEGT. V was clipped by 1 base and J by 3 bases, with 9 bases between them. Sequencing of the DNA from cultured CD4+ T cells was carried out with the Oncomine TCR Beta short-read assay. TCRdb passed the PCR reads through MiXCR, listing each CDR3 protein once. Of about 24,000 distinct CDR3 sequences in the sample, about 31% were seen once.

The J gene is TRBJ1-1, the V gene TRBV6-1; D is unresolved. The sequence was collected from a human donor who had recovered from COVID-19. The sample in question was CD4+ T cells from blood, cultured in vitro, obtained about 7 months after SARS-CoV-2 vaccination. DNA for the CDR3: TGTGCCAGCAGTGAAGTGAACCGTCACACTGAAGCTTTCTTT. It yields the protein CASSEVNRHTEAFF.